Included here is one TCR beta chain sequence, with context. What antigen it recognizes has not been identified. No base quality information exists; no much larger clone differs at one position. Reading the germline V gene gives CDR1 SNHLY and CDR2 FYNNEI. The CDR3 starts with the cysteine, ends with the phenylalanine, and has 14 residues. The sequence is cut down to CDR3 DNA, 42 bases in frame from base 1. At the junction V is shortened by 8 bases and J by 6 bases, with 19 bases in between. TCRbeta CDR3 regions were amplified from genomic DNA using the immunoSEQ Assay, a bias-controlled multiplex PCR. In the authors' own workflow: The number of nucleated cells in each sample was estimated from the amplification of reference gene primers within the assay. To quantify the absolute abundance of each unique TCRbeta CDR3 rearrangement, sequence reads were collapsed and filtered. For each sample, productive Simpson clonality was calculated by taking the square root of Simpson's diversity index across productive rearrangements. Here the immuneACCESS table is served through TCRdb, limited to in-frame sequences with V and J called. Missing clones are a known gap in these copies; in checked studies unresolved V genes cover under half, and the rest lacks a known reason. V and J calls and clone size are given by that table; D and trimming were obtained from the DNA. This sample gives roughly 250,000 clones in total; roughly 84% of them show up just once. Less than 2% of the sample is taken by the ten largest.

The data originate from a study of blood T cell repertoires in COVID-19 (dated by TCRdb to 2019 to 2021). At the level of the whole study: Samples covering the acute and convalescent phases of COVID-19 were provided by collaborators in the United States, Italy and Spain. The prospective study material was composed of cDNA or gDNA derived from T cells, B-cell-depleted T cells, or PBMCs. Subjects who had been exposed to COVID-19, were actively infected with it, or had recovered from it provided the deeply sampled blood TCRbeta repertoires that made up the dataset. The repertoires were made available in a free public database intended to serve as a resource for research on the immune response to SARS-CoV-2. Samples came from the ongoing ImmuneRACE study (first 160 participants) plus 1,254 subjects from 6 global collaborators. The sample metadata nearly always contained a de-identified subject ID, COVID-19 status, age in years and sex. Where available, HLA class I and class II types were obtained from metadata supplied by the sample provider rather than from assay-based typing.

A second Seattle source provided samples from volunteer blood donors who had recovered from COVID-19. Whole blood was collected in K2EDTA tubes by collaborating institutions according to the institutions' own protocols. For TCRbeta analysis, collaborators shipped samples as frozen whole blood, isolated PBMCs, or DNA extracted from either of those sample types. Overall study results and their limits: Clinical and demographic metadata were provided uncurated, with the amount varying by source and participant.

Material for sequencing was peripheral blood. The V and J segments used are TRBV2 and TRBJ1-2; no D gene can be assigned with confidence. This sequence was found in a woman aged 40 to 50 who had recovered from COVID-19. The CDR3 sequence is CASLYSESYNGYTF. The DNA sequence reads TGTGCCAGCCTCTATTCCGAGAGCTATAATGGCTACACCTTC.